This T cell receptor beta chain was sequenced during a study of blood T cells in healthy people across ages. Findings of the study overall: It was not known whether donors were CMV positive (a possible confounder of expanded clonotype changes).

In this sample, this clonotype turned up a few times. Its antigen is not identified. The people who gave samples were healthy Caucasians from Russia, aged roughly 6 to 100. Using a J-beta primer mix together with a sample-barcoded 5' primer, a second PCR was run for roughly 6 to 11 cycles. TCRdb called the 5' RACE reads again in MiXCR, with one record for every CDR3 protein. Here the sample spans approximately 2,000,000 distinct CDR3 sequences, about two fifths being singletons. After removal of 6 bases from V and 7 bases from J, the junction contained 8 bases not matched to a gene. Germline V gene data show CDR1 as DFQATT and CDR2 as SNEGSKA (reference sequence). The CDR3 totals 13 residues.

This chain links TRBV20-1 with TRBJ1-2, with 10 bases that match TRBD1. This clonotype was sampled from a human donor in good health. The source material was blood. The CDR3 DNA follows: TGCAGTGCCGATGACAGGGGGCGCGGTGGCTACACCTTC. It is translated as CSADDRGRGGYTF.